Below are 10 T cell receptor beta chains sequenced from a single sample in a study of shared clonotypes between healthy human individuals. Measured with immunoSEQ multiplex PCR; TCRdb has only the in-frame clones, and not every one. The sample lists approximately 1,000,000 clones; approximately 80% were seen once. The sequenced sample was memory CD4+ T cells from PBMCs. The subset is: CD45RA-negative fraction. The receptors originated from a young man in good health. Some clones in this sample may be carry-over from other donors' samples.

The V gene is TRBV5-4, the J gene TRBJ1-1, with D maybe TRBD1 (5 bases). The CDR3 totals 15 residues. V lost 4 bases, J lost 1 base, and 14 bases lay in between. From germline, CDR1 is SGHNT and CDR2 YYREEE (reference sequence). The CDR3 sequence: CASSLANGQNTEAFF. The CDR3 coding sequence is TGTGCCAGCAGCCTGGCAAACGGACAGAACACTGAAGCTTTCTTT.

This clone appeared a single time. This chain uses TRBV9 with TRBJ1-3; no clear D. Trimming cost V 2 bases and J 0 bases, with 12 bases left between them. This CDR3 has 16 residues. The germline V gene encodes CDR1 SGDLS and CDR2 YYNGEE. In DNA form, the CDR3 reads TGTGCCAGCAGCGTTACGGCAGTAGTCTCTGGAAACACCATATATTTT. It yields the protein CASSVTAVVSGNTIYF.

V is TRBV30 and J is TRBJ1-3; perhaps TRBD1 as D (5 bases). Germline assignment: CDR1 GTSNPN and CDR2 SVGIG (reference sequence). V lost 5 bases, J lost 7 bases, and 18 bases lay in between. This CDR3 comprises 14 residues. CDR3 sequence reads: CAWGRDGGRNTIYF. The CDR3 DNA is TGTGCCTGGGGACGGGACGGAGGCAGGAACACCATATATTTT.

The V and J genes are TRBV5-4 and TRBJ2-5; D possibly uses TRBD1 or TRBD2 (5 bases each). This CDR3 has 13 residues. Trimming removed 0 bases from V and 5 bases from J, with 8 bases in between. Germline V lookup: CDR1 SGHNT, CDR2 YYREEE (reference sequence). The CDR3 loop is CASSLGRGETQYF. CDR3 coding DNA: TGTGCCAGCAGCTTGGGTCGGGGCGAGACCCAGTACTTC.

The chain's CDR3 is CASSAFGKTQYF. CDR3 DNA: TGTGCCAGCAGCGCCTTCGGAAAGACCCAGTACTTC. V usage is TRBV7-9 and J usage is TRBJ2-5; the D is unclear. The CDR3 is 12 amino acids. The germline gives CDR1 SEHNR, CDR2 FQNEAQ (reference sequence). V lost 5 bases and J lost 6, with 10 bases in between.

CDR3 DNA: TGTGCCAGCAGTGAAACCAAGGGGCCCCAGCATTTT. As protein: CASSETKGPQHF. V and J are TRBV6-1 and TRBJ1-5; D uncertain. Germline V lookup: CDR1 MNHNS, CDR2 SASEGT. V gave up 2 bases and J gave up 9 bases, with 8 bases separating them. The CDR3 is 12 residues long.

V is TRBV7-3 and J is TRBJ2-2; no reliable D call. CDR3 length equals 15 residues. V was clipped by 1 base and J by 2 bases, with 8 bases between them. Germline lookup yields CDR1 SGHTA and CDR2 FQGTGA. The CDR3 sequence: CASSLKGDNTGELFF. For the CDR3, the DNA is TGTGCCAGCAGCTTAAAGGGCGATAACACCGGGGAGCTGTTTTTT. Full variable domain (missing parts from reference TRBV7-3 and TRBJ2-2): GAGVSQTPSNKVTEKGKYVELRCDPISGHTALYWYRQSLGQGPEFLIYFQGTGAADDSGLPNDRFFAVRPEGSVSTLKIQRTERGDSAVYLCASSLKGDNTGELFFGEGSRLTVL.

The gene calls are TRBV6-6 and TRBJ1-2; D unclear. This CDR3 comprises 12 residues. Germline CDR1 is MNHNY and CDR2 is SVGAGI (reference sequence). V lost 6 bases and J lost 2, with 7 bases in between. The DNA for the CDR3 is TGTGCCAGCAGAGCGGGGAACTATGGCTACACCTTC. Translation gives CASRAGNYGYTF.

The chain combines TRBV4-1 with TRBJ2-7; 9 bases map to TRBD2. The CDR3 contains 15 residues. Germline V lookup: CDR1 MGHRA, CDR2 YSYEKL. J gave up 1 base and V 4 bases, and 5 bases lay outside the gene matches. The chain's CDR3 is CASSLRLAESYEQYF. CDR3 in DNA: TGCGCCAGCAGCCTACGACTAGCGGAGTCCTACGAGCAGTACTTC.

The chain uses TRBV2 and TRBJ2-7, with TRBD1 matching over 7 bases. The J segment lost 5 bases and the V segment lost 6 bases, leaving 10 bases of the junction unmatched. The CDR3 runs 14 residues. Germline loops: CDR1 SNHLY, CDR2 FYNNEI. CDR3 in amino acids: CASSGTGTADEQYF. The CDR3 region has the DNA TGTGCCAGCAGCGGAACCGGGACAGCCGACGAGCAGTACTTC.